The sequence of this T cell receptor (beta chain) was determined in a study of shared clonotypes between healthy human individuals. Study-level background: Per donor, three plates held CD4 naive cells, three held CD4 memory, two held CD8 naive and one held CD8 memory.

With 3 bases removed from V and 5 bases from J, the gap between germline ends came to 15 bases. The CDR3 has 15 residues. Germline CDR1 is MNHNS and CDR2 is SASEGT. Deep level was the assay's run setting. Method: immunoSEQ multiplex PCR; TCRdb's copy keeps in-frame clones and lacks some. Found here are roughly 2 million clones, almost 96% of them singletons; the top ten hold roughly 0.13%. The sequence derives from a man between 18 and 35 years old in good health. This chain links TRBV6-1 with TRBJ2-3; tentative D call: TRBD1 (5 bases). Sequencing was performed on naive CD4+ T cells sorted from blood. As for subset: CD45RA+ positively selected. Here the CDR3 reads CASSEWQGMVDTQYF. CDR3 nucleotides: TGTGCCAGCAGTGAGTGGCAGGGTATGGTAGATACGCAGTATTTT.